A selection of T cell receptor beta chains follows, all from one sample in a study of blood T cell repertoires in COVID-19. Generated by immunoSEQ multiplex PCR, the TCRdb table keeps only in-frame clones and is missing some. There are 140,000 or so clones in the sample; roughly four fifths occur only once, and 1.5% to 2% lies in the top ten. What was sequenced was PBMCs or T cells enriched from blood (not recorded which). These receptors were collected from a woman aged 18-35 years who had been exposed to COVID-19. Both conserved end residues are part of each CDR3. D genes are given only for firm matches. Expanded clones get a size class; other rows say once, few or many, or leave the size out.

v_call	d_call	j_call	clone_size	cdr3_aa	cdr3_nt
TRBV4-2	TRBD2	TRBJ2-1	NA	CASSREGTRSYNEQFF	TGTGCCAGCAGCCGGGAGGGAACCCGGTCCTACAATGAGCAGTTCTTC
TRBV18	NA	TRBJ1-2	NA	CASTRTDGGYTF	TGTGCCAGCACCCGGACAGACGGGGGCTACACCTTC
TRBV6-2/TRBV6-3	NA	TRBJ2-7	once	CASSSVRGRTSYEQYF	TGTGCCAGCAGTTCCGTGCGGGGCCGAACGTCCTACGAGCAGTACTTC
TRBV3-1/TRBV3-2	TRBD2	TRBJ2-7	NA	CASSLTSGSAYEQYF	TGTGCCAGCAGCCTGACTAGCGGGAGCGCGTACGAGCAGTACTTC
TRBV30	TRBD1	TRBJ1-6	NA	CAWARQGNSPLHF	TGTGCCTGGGCGAGACAGGGGAATTCACCCCTCCACTTT
TRBV27	NA	TRBJ2-7	NA	CASSFSVYSYEQYF	TGTGCCAGCAGTTTTAGCGTCTACTCCTACGAGCAGTACTTC
TRBV7-9	NA	TRBJ1-2	few	CASFSPNLGLPYGYTF	TGTGCCAGCTTTTCGCCGAACCTAGGACTTCCCTATGGCTACACCTTC
TRBV29-1	NA	TRBJ1-2	few	CSVDRVIGYTF	TGCAGCGTTGACAGGGTAATTGGCTACACCTTC
TRBV28	NA	TRBJ1-2	once	CASRRTEGYGYTF	TGTGCCAGCAGGCGGACAGAGGGCTATGGCTACACCTTC
TRBV11-2	NA	TRBJ2-3	NA	CASSSGTSSTDTQYF	TGTGCCAGCAGTTCCGGGACTTCTAGCACAGATACGCAGTATTTT
TRBV7-9	NA	TRBJ1-4	NA	CASSLPGRWEKLFF	TGTGCCAGCAGCTTACCGGGAAGGTGGGAAAAACTGTTTTTT
TRBV5-8	TRBD2	TRBJ2-1	NA	CASSLGGLAASPYNEQFF	TGTGCCAGCAGCTTGGGTGGACTAGCGGCGTCTCCCTACAATGAGCAGTTCTTC
TRBV28	TRBD2	TRBJ2-5	once	CASTGRGGGLRGETQYF	TGTGCCAGCACCGGGCGTGGGGGAGGGTTGAGGGGAGAGACCCAGTACTTC
TRBV4-3	TRBD2	TRBJ2-7	NA	CASSQAAGGTSGSWYEQYF	TGCGCCAGCAGCCAAGCCGCCGGGGGGACTAGCGGGAGTTGGTACGAGCAGTACTTC
TRBV18	TRBD2	TRBJ2-7	NA	CASSPAGTSGRAVDF	TGTGCCAGCTCTCCGGCCGGGACTAGCGGGAGGGCCGTCGACTTC
TRBV19	TRBD2	TRBJ2-2	NA	CASSMGWASGTDGELFF	TGTGCCAGTAGTATGGGGTGGGCTAGCGGGACCGACGGGGAGCTGTTTTTT
TRBV4-1	NA	TRBJ1-6	few	CASSREGVGALHF	TGCGCCAGCAGCCGCGAGGGGGTCGGGGCCCTCCACTTT
TRBV4-1	NA	TRBJ2-2	NA	CASSRERVGRQAPGELFF	TGCGCCAGCAGCCGAGAGAGGGTAGGCCGACAGGCTCCTGGGGAGCTGTTTTTT
TRBV5-1	NA	TRBJ2-3	NA	CASSPGLGTDTQYF	TGCGCCAGCAGCCCAGGACTGGGAACAGATACGCAGTATTTT
TRBV3-1/TRBV3-2	NA	TRBJ2-1	NA	CASSQGARGHVHEQFF	TGTGCCAGCAGCCAAGGGGCCAGAGGACACGTCCATGAGCAGTTCTTC
TRBV29-1	TRBD2	TRBJ2-7	NA	CSVDGREGAYEQYF	TGCAGCGTTGATGGACGGGAGGGCGCCTACGAGCAGTACTTC
TRBV20-1	TRBD2	TRBJ2-1	few	CSASWASGSDEQFF	TGCAGTGCTAGTTGGGCTAGCGGGAGTGATGAGCAGTTCTTC
TRBV2	TRBD1	TRBJ1-2	few	CASSGWTGGSGYTF	TGTGCCAGCAGTGGATGGACAGGGGGCAGTGGCTACACCTTC